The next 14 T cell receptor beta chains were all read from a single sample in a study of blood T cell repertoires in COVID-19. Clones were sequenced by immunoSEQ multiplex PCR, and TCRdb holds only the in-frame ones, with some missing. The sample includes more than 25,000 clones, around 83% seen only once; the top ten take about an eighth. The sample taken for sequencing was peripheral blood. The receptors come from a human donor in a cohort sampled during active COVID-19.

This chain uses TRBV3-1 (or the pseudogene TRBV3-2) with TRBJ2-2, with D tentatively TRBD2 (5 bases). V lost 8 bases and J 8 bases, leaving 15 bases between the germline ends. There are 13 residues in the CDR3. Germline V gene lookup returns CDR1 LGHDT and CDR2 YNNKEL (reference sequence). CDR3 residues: CASRERAAGELFF. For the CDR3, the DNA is TGTGCCAGCCGGGAACGGGCGGCTGGGGAGCTGTTTTTT.

The CDR3 DNA sequence: TGTGCCAGCAGCCCCCACAGGGCAGGGAGAGAGACCCAGTACTTC. Translation gives CASSPHRAGRETQYF. This chain connects TRBV7-6 to TRBJ2-5; D perhaps matches TRBD1 (6 bases). The CDR3 runs to 15 residues. V was cut by 5 bases and J by 4 bases, with 17 bases left in between. Germline lookup yields CDR1 SGHVS and CDR2 FNYEAQ.

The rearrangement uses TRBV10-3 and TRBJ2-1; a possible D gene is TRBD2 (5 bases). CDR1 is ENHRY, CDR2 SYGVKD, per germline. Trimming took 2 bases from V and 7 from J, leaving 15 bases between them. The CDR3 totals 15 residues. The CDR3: CAISERKSGKNEQFF. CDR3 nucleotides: TGTGCCATCAGTGAGAGGAAAAGCGGAAAAAATGAGCAGTTCTTC.

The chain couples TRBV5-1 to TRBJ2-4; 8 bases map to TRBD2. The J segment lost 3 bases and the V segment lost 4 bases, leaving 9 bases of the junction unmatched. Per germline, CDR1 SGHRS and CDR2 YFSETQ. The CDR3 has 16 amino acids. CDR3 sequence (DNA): TGCGCCAGCAGCAAGGTAGCGGGGTGGGGCAAAAACATTCAGTACTTC. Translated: CASSKVAGWGKNIQYF.

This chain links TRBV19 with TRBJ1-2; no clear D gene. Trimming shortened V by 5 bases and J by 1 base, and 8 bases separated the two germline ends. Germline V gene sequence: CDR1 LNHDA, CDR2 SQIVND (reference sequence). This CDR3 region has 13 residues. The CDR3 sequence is CASSVTVNYGYTF. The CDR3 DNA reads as TGTGCCAGTAGTGTCACGGTTAACTATGGCTACACCTTC.

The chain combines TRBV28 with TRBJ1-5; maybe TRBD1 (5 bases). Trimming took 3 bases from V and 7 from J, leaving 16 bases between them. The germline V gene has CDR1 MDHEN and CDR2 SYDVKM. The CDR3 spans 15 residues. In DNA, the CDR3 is TGTGCCAGCAGTTTTGGGGTCCAGGGAGGGCAGCCCCAGCATTTT. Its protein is CASSFGVQGGQPQHF. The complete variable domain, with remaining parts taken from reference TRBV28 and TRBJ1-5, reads DVKVTQSSRYLVKRTGEKVFLECVQDMDHENMFWYRQDPGLGLRLIYFSYDVKMKEKGDIPEGYSVSREKKERFSLILESASTNQTSMYLCASSFGVQGGQPQHFGDGTRLSIL.

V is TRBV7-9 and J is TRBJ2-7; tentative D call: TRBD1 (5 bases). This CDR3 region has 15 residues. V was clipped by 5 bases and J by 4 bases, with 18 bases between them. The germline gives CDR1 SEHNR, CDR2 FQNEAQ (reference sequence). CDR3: CASSDRQKPLYEQYF. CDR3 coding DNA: TGTGCCAGCAGCGACCGACAGAAGCCTCTGTACGAGCAGTACTTC.

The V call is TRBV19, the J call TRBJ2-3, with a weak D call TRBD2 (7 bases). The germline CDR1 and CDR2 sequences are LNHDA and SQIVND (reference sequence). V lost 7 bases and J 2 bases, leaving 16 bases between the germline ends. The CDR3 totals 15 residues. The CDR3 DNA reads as TGTGCCAGTACCACCGGGGGGCAATTCACAGATACGCAGTATTTT. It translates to CASTTGGQFTDTQYF.

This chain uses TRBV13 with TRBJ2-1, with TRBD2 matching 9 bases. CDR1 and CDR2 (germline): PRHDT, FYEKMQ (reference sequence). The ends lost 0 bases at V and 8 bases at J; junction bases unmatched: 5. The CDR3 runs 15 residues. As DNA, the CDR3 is TGTGCCAGCAGCTTAGGTAGCGGGGGTTGGGATGAGCAGTTCTTC. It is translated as CASSLGSGGWDEQFF. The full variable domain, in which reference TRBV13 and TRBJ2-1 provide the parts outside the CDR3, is AAGVIQSPRHLIKEKRETATLKCYPIPRHDTVYWYQQGPGQDPQFLISFYEKMQSDKGSIPDRFSAQQFSDYHSELNMSSLELGDSALYFCASSLGSGGWDEQFFGPGTRLTVL.

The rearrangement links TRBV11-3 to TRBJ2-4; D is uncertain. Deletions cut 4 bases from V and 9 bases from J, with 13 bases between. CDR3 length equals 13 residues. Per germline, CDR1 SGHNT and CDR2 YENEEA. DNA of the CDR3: TGTGCCAGCAGCTCCGACACCTTCGGCATTCAGTACTTC. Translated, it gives CASSSDTFGIQYF.

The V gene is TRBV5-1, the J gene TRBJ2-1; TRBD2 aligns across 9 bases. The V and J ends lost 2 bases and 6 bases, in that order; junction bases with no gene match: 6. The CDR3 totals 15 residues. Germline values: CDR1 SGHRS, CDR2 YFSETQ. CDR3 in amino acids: CASSFTSGRANEQFF. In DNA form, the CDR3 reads TGCGCCAGCAGCTTCACTAGCGGGCGGGCCAATGAGCAGTTCTTC. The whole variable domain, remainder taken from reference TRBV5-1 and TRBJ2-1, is KAGVTQTPRYLIKTRGQQVTLSCSPISGHRSVSWYQQTPGQGLQFLFEYFSETQRNKGNFPGRFSGRQFSNSRSEMNVSTLELGDSALYLCASSFTSGRANEQFFGPGTRLTVL.

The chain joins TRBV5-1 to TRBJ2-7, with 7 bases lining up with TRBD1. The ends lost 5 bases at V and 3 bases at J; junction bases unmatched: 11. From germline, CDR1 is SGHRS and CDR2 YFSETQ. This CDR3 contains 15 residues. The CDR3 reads CASRLGQDRGYEQYF. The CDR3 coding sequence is TGCGCCAGCAGACTAGGACAGGATAGAGGCTACGAGCAGTACTTC. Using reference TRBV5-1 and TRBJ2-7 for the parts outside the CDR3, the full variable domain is KAGVTQTPRYLIKTRGQQVTLSCSPISGHRSVSWYQQTPGQGLQFLFEYFSETQRNKGNFPGRFSGRQFSNSRSEMNVSTLELGDSALYLCASRLGQDRGYEQYFGPGTRLTVT.

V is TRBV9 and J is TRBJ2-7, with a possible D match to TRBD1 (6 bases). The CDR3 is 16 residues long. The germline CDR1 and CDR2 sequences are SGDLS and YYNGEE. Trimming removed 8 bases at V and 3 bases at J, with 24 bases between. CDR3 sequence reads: CARTVEPRTEDYEQYF. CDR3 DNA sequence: TGTGCCAGGACCGTAGAGCCCCGGACAGAGGACTACGAGCAGTACTTC.

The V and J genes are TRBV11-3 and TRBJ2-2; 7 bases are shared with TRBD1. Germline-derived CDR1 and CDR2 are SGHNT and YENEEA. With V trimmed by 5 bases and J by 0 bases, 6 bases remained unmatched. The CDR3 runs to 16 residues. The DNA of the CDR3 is TGTGCCAGCAGCCCCCCGGGACAGTCGAACACCGGGGAGCTGTTTTTT. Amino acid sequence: CASSPPGQSNTGELFF.